The clone carrying this TCR beta chain shows up as medium-sized by frequency. The antigen is unknown. This CDR3 contains 15 residues. Germline values: CDR1 SGHTA, CDR2 FQGTGA. These data are taken from a study of CXCR3-negative and CXCR3-positive naive CD8 T cells. Each TRB cDNA library was prepared by 5' RACE (with UMI labels). TCRdb reprocessed the 5' RACE reads and stores each CDR3 protein as one record, lacking DNA. Its clone listing holds about 24,000 distinct CDR3 sequences. Subsets of CD8+ T cells were each sorted in triplicate at approximately 300,000 cells apiece. Naive CD8+ T cells showed CD45RO-CCR7+CD27+CD95-. General study findings and limits: Higher TRB CDR3 hydrophobicity marked CXCR3-positive naive cells relative to CXCR3-negative naive cells.

Material: naive CXCR3- CD8+ T cells from blood. Subset meaning: CD45RO-CCR7+CD27+CD95- naive CD8+ T cells lacking CXCR3 (TNR3-). The V gene is TRBV7-3, the J gene TRBJ2-5; TCRdb reports TRBD2, a call that lacks DNA to check it against. This sequence originates from a human donor in good health. Some clones in this sample may be carry-over from other donors' samples. CDR3 in amino acids: CASSLSGLVGETQYF. Full variable domain (outside the CDR3, taken from reference TRBV7-3 and TRBJ2-5): GAGVSQTPSNKVTEKGKYVELRCDPISGHTALYWYRQSLGQGPEFLIYFQGTGAADDSGLPNDRFFAVRPEGSVSTLKIQRTERGDSAVYLCASSLSGLVGETQYFGPGTRLLVL.